The clone carrying this T cell receptor beta chain was detected many times. The sample comes from a study of blood T cells in healthy people across ages. V lost 4 bases and J lost 0, with 21 bases in between. Germline values: CDR1 SNHLY, CDR2 FYNNEI. The CDR3 length is 19 residues. Together with a sample-barcoded 5' primer, a J-beta primer mix was included in a second PCR lasting roughly 6 to 12 cycles. Each CDR3 protein gets one entry after TCRdb re-called the 5' RACE reads with MiXCR. This sample has approximately 830,000 distinct CDR3 sequences, with approximately 67% found just once. The rearrangement joins TRBV2 to TRBJ1-4; a possible D gene is TRBD1 (6 bases). Sequencing was done on a sample of blood. The clonotype comes from a man aged 25 to 45 in good health. The CDR3 spells CASSVDELSGAPTNEKLFF. For the CDR3, the DNA is TGTGCCAGCAGTGTAGACGAACTGTCAGGGGCGCCAACTAATGAAAAACTGTTTTTT.